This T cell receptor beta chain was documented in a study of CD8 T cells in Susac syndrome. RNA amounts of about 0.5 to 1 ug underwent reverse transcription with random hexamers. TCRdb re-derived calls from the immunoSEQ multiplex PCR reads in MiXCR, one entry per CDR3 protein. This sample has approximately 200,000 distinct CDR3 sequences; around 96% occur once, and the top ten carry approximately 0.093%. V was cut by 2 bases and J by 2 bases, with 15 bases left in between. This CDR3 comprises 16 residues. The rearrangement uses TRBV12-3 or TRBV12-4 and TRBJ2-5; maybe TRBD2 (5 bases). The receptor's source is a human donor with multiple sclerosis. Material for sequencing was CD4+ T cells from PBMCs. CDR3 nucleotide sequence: TGTGCCAGCAGTTTACGCCTGGGGAGCGGACAAGAGACCCAGTACTTC. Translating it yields CASSLRLGSGQETQYF.